This is a list of T cell receptor beta chains from one sample in a study of cytomegalovirus exposure and HLA in healthy donors. The data were produced by immunoSEQ multiplex PCR, yet TCRdb's version contains in-frame clones alone and is incomplete. The sample has roughly 140,000 clones, around 78% seen once. Material for sequencing was PBMCs. The receptor source for this set is a woman aged 18-35 years in good health and CMV-seropositive. Both conserved end residues are part of each CDR3. A D gene is named only where the DNA matches it firmly. Part of the rows lack a size; the others show once, few, many or a class for expanded clones.

j_call clone_size v_call d_call cdr3_nt cdr3_aa
TRBJ1-2 few TRBV2 - TGTGCCAGCAGTGTATCGGGACAAAGCTATGGCTACACCTTC CASSVSGQSYGYTF
TRBJ1-3 - TRBV21-1 - TGTGCCAGCAGCAAAGCCCACAGGGGACTCTCTGGAAACACCATATATTTT CASSKAHRGLSGNTIYF
TRBJ1-4 - TRBV5-6 - TGTGCCAGCAGCTTACGATTAACAGGAGCTACTAATGAAAAACTGTTTTTT CASSLRLTGATNEKLFF
TRBJ1-3 - TRBV25-1 TRBD1 TGTGCCAGCAGTGACACAGGGGGTAGCACCATATATTTT CASSDTGGSTIYF
TRBJ2-3 - TRBV7-9 - TGTGCCAGCAGCCGGGGGGGGGACAGGGGCACAGATACGCAGTATTTT CASSRGGDRGTDTQYF
TRBJ1-2 - TRBV2 TRBD1 TGTGCCAGCCTGCTGGCGGGACAGGGGGCCGGCTACACCTTC CASLLAGQGAGYTF
TRBJ2-7 - TRBV6-1 TRBD1 TGTGCCAGCAGTCTACAGGGGGAGGCCTCCTACGAGCAGTACTTC CASSLQGEASYEQYF
TRBJ2-5 - TRBV27 - TGTGCCAGCAGTTTAATCGGGCAGGGTAAAGAGACCCAGTACTTC CASSLIGQGKETQYF
TRBJ1-3 few TRBV7-6 TRBD1 TGTGCCAGCAGCTTCTCCATGGACAGGGGAAACACCATATATTTT CASSFSMDRGNTIYF
TRBJ1-6 - TRBV7-2 - TGTGCCAGCAGCTTAGCGCATAAACTAGGAGGGAAACCTCCCCTCCACTTT CASSLAHKLGGKPPLHF
TRBJ2-4 - TRBV19 TRBD1 TGTGCCAGTAGTATGCAGGGGGCTAAAAACATTCAGTACTTC CASSMQGAKNIQYF
TRBJ1-1 - TRBV5-1 TRBD1 TGCGCCAGCAGCTTCGGACAGGGAAACACTGAAGCTTTCTTT CASSFGQGNTEAFF
TRBJ2-7 once TRBV6-5 - TGTGCCAGCACCCGAAGGGGTTTCACAGGCTACGAGCAGTACTTC CASTRRGFTGYEQYF
TRBJ2-1 once TRBV9 - TGTGCCAGCAGCGTATCGACTACGTACAATGAGCAGTTCTTC CASSVSTTYNEQFF
TRBJ2-3 - TRBV6-5 - TGTGCCAGCAGCCTCTCAGGGGGGTCCACAGATACGCAGTATTTT CASSLSGGSTDTQYF
TRBJ1-6 - TRBV7-2 TRBD1 TGTGCCAGCAGCAGGACAGGGAGTAGTTCACCCCTCCACTTT CASSRTGSSSPLHF
TRBJ1-4 - TRBV11-2 - TGTGCCAGCAGCTTAGTCGTTCCTGAAAAACTGTTTTTT CASSLVVPEKLFF
TRBJ1-1 - TRBV7-6 TRBD1 TGTGCCAGCAGCTTACCGGGGACAGGGGTAGAAGCTTTCTTT CASSLPGTGVEAFF
TRBJ2-2 - TRBV10-3 TRBD1 TGTGCCACCTATTACAGGGGGCCTATTAAACGACCCGGGGAGCTGTTTTTT CATYYRGPIKRPGELFF
TRBJ1-1 - TRBV7-8 TRBD1 TGTGCCAGCAGCTCACATAGGGGACAGGGCGTGAACACTGAAGCTTTCTTT CASSSHRGQGVNTEAFF
TRBJ2-3 few TRBV6-5 - TGTGCCAGCAGTTACTCGTTGGGGGCCACAGATACGCAGTATTTT CASSYSLGATDTQYF
TRBJ2-1 - TRBV5-6 TRBD1 TGTGCCAGCAGCGGACTGCCGGGACAGGGTTTCGGTGAGCAGTTCTTC CASSGLPGQGFGEQFF
TRBJ1-1 - TRBV18 - TGTGCCACGTCACGACCAGGAGGTCTGAACACTGAAGCTTTCTTT CATSRPGGLNTEAFF
TRBJ2-5 - TRBV18 TRBD1 TGTGCCAGCTCACCAGGGACAGGGTATTTGCAGACCCAGTACTTC CASSPGTGYLQTQYF
TRBJ1-3 - TRBV5-6 - TGTGCCAGCAGCACAGGGATCGCTGGAAACACCATATATTTT CASSTGIAGNTIYF
TRBJ1-1 - TRBV18 - TGTGCCAGCTCACCATACAGTGACGACACTGAAGCTTTCTTT CASSPYSDDTEAFF
TRBJ1-1 - TRBV5-5 - TGTGCCAGCAGCTTTGGCCAGATGAACACTGAAGCTTTCTTT CASSFGQMNTEAFF
TRBJ2-7 - TRBV5-1 TRBD1 TGCGCCAGCAGCGGGGGGGTCCGGGACAGGGGTTTCGAGCAGTACTTC CASSGGVRDRGFEQYF
TRBJ1-2 once TRBV7-9 TRBD1 TGTGCCAGCAGCTTAGCCCGACAGGGGTGGGCTGGTGGCTACACCTTC CASSLARQGWAGGYTF
TRBJ2-3 - TRBV25-1 - TGTGCCAGCAGTGAATTTGGGGAGGGCACAGATACGCAGTATTTT CASSEFGEGTDTQYF
TRBJ2-5 - TRBV10-2 TRBD2 TGCGCCAGCAGGGGGCGGGGGAAGCAAGAGACCCAGTACTTC CASRGRGKQETQYF
TRBJ1-6 once TRBV15 TRBD1 TGTGCCACCAGCAGATCCTGGACAGGGGCTAATTCACCCCTCCACTTT CATSRSWTGANSPLHF
TRBJ2-1 - TRBV28 TRBD1 TGTGCCAGCAGTTTGCCGGACAGGGGGCTTTACAATGAGCAGTTCTTC CASSLPDRGLYNEQFF
TRBJ2-7 - TRBV10-3 - TGTGCCATCAGTAAAGGGGACGAGCAGTACTTC CAISKGDEQYF
TRBJ1-1 - TRBV10-2 - TGCGCCAGCAGTGAGTCGGCAGTCGCTGAAGCTTTCTTT CASSESAVAEAFF
TRBJ2-7 - TRBV5-1 TRBD1 TGCGCCAGCAGCTTGGAACAGGGGGCTTACGGGCAGTACTTC CASSLEQGAYGQYF
TRBJ1-5 - TRBV7-8 - TGTGCCAGCAGCTCGACAGGTCTTAAGCCCCAGCATTTT CASSSTGLKPQHF
TRBJ2-7 once TRBV19 TRBD1 TGTGCCAGTAGTATGGTAGGGGGCCAGGGGCGCCCCTACGAGCAGTACTTC CASSMVGGQGRPYEQYF
TRBJ1-5 - TRBV6-5 - TGTGCCAGCAGTCCGAGGAGTAGCAATCAGCCCCAGCATTTT CASSPRSSNQPQHF
TRBJ2-1 - TRBV7-6 TRBD2 TGTGCCAGCAGCCCCGAGCGGGGAGCTTACAATGAGCAGTTCTTC CASSPERGAYNEQFF
TRBJ2-7 - TRBV30 - TGTGCCTGGAGTTGCAAGGAGAAGGCGGCATACGAGCAGTACTTC CAWSCKEKAAYEQYF
TRBJ2-5 few TRBV9 - TGTGCCAGCAGCGTAATGACCGGGGAGACCCAGTACTTC CASSVMTGETQYF
TRBJ2-5 once TRBV5-1 TRBD1 TGCGCCGACACTGGACAGGGACAAGAGACCCAGTACTTC CADTGQGQETQYF
TRBJ2-5 - TRBV2 TRBD2 TGTGCCAGCAGTGACCTAGCGGGGGTTGGAGAGACCCAGTACTTC CASSDLAGVGETQYF
TRBJ2-5 - TRBV11-2 - TGTGCCAGCAGCTTAGTGGGTCCAGGACAAGAGACCCAGTACTTC CASSLVGPGQETQYF
TRBJ2-2 once TRBV7-7 - TGTGCCAGCAGCCCCGGACAGAACACCGGGGAGCTGTTTTTT CASSPGQNTGELFF
TRBJ1-1 - TRBV6-5 TRBD1 TGTGCCAGCAGTTTGGACAGGGTTAGAGCTTTCTTT CASSLDRVRAFF
TRBJ2-2 - TRBV27 TRBD2 TGTGCCAGCAGTTTAGGCGGACTAGCGGGCCCCACCGGGGAGCTGTTTTTT CASSLGGLAGPTGELFF
TRBJ2-7 - TRBV4-3 TRBD1 TGCGCCAGCAGCCAAGAGACAGGGTTAGGCTACGAGCAGTACTTC CASSQETGLGYEQYF
TRBJ2-7 - TRBV5-6 TRBD1 TGTGCCAGCAGCTTGGTGAGGGGGCCCCTCTACGAGCAGTACTTC CASSLVRGPLYEQYF
TRBJ2-1 once TRBV9 TRBD1 TGTGCCAGCAGCCCGACGACAGGGGAGAGCTCCTACAATGAGCAGTTCTTC CASSPTTGESSYNEQFF
TRBJ2-2 few TRBV6-1 - TGTGCCAGCAGTGAAGCCGGTGACACCGGGGAGCTGTTTTTT CASSEAGDTGELFF
TRBJ2-5 - TRBV5-1 - TGCGCCAGCAGCCCGACCGGTATCAGGGTCGGGAGAGAGCAGTACTTC CASSPTGIRVGREQYF
TRBJ1-5 once TRBV5-6 TRBD1 TGTGCCAGCAGCAACTGGGGGACAGGCAGCAATCAGCCCCAGCATTTT CASSNWGTGSNQPQHF
TRBJ1-1 - TRBV10-3 - TGTGCCATCAGTGAGGGCAGGCCTCTTAACACTGAAGCTTTCTTT CAISEGRPLNTEAFF
TRBJ1-1 once TRBV9 - TGTGCCAGCAGCGTATCGCGACAGCCAGGCGAAGCTTTCTTT CASSVSRQPGEAFF
TRBJ2-2 once TRBV4-1 - TGCGCCAGCAGCCGGGCGTCCGGGGAGCTGTTTTTT CASSRASGELFF
TRBJ2-1 - TRBV13 TRBD2 TGTGCCAGCAGCTTAGAGGGACTAGCTATCGGTGAGCAGTTCTTC CASSLEGLAIGEQFF